This T cell receptor beta chain was identified during a study of OX40 agonist ivuxolimab in advanced cancers. Turning to the overall study: Ivuxolimab was a fully human IgG2 agonistic monoclonal antibody targeting the costimulatory receptor OX40 (CD134). Intravenous ivuxolimab was administered to patients every 2 weeks at six dose levels: 0.01, 0.1, 0.3, 1.5, 3 and 10 mg/kg. Of the approximately 50 dose-escalation patients, hepatocellular carcinoma was present in 19, melanoma in approximately 15, renal cell carcinoma in 9 and head and neck cancer in 9. The dose-escalation cohort was 82.7% male with a mean age of 60 years, ranging from about 20 to 85. Prior anti-PD-1, anti-PD-L1 or anti-CTLA-4 therapy was permitted, and 30% to 50% of dose-escalation patients had received checkpoint inhibitors. Partial responses were achieved by three dose-escalation patients, of whom one had hepatocellular carcinoma and two had cutaneous melanoma. The purpose of peripheral TCRbeta sequencing was to test whether ivuxolimab changed TCR sequence diversity and led to clonal T-cell expansion. The monotherapy dose-escalation portion (N = 52 patients) of the phase I ivuxolimab trial is reported in the paper.

The trial excluded patients who had a history of autoimmune disease or were on systemic immunosuppression. Peripheral blood for TCR sequencing was collected from all dose cohorts at baseline, on cycle 4 day 1, and on cycle 7 day 1. Samples were obtained from an open-label, multicenter, first-in-human phase I dose-escalation trial of ivuxolimab. Adults with locally advanced or metastatic head and neck squamous cell, hepatocellular, melanoma or renal cell carcinoma were enrolled in the trial. Before TCR sequencing, CD4+ T cells and CD8+ T cells from peripheral blood were sorted into separate populations. Turning to this clone: Its antigen is currently not known. No base quality information exists; no much larger clone differs at one position.

For sequencing of the TCRbeta CDR3 region, genomic DNA was extracted from the sorted cells. TCRbeta CDR3 regions were sequenced using the immunoSEQ Assay. The clones in this table, taken by TCRdb from immuneACCESS, are in-frame only. Not every clone is retained; where verified, under half of the shortfall comes from an unresolved V gene, and the cause of the rest is unknown. The sample table shows 8,500 to 10,000 clones, and around 70% are seen once. The ten biggest clones cover around 43% of the sample. Findings and caveats that apply to the study as a whole: Low levels of normalized T-cell clonal expansion were also seen in some patients who did not respond. At doses from 0.1 to 3.0 mg/kg, clonal expansion was seen in both CD4+ and CD8+ blood T cells between baseline and week 6. In partial responders in the 0.1-3.0 mg/kg groups, normalized peripheral clonal expansion was found to be among the lowest, especially among CD8+ T cells. The antigen specificity of the peripheral T cells that underwent clonal expansion was not determined. After ivuxolimab, more expanded clones were found on average in CD8+ T cells than in CD4+ T cells.

Sample: CD4+ or CD8+ T cells sorted from blood, taken in a trial of the OX40 agonist ivuxolimab. This clonotype was sampled from an adult with an advanced solid tumor such as melanoma, head and neck, liver or kidney cancer.

The CDR3 protein sequence reads: CASSIPDRAQGQYF. The base sequence is TGTGCCAGTAGTATCCCGGACAGGGCCCAGGGGCAGTACTTC. Here the chain combines TRBV19 and TRBJ2-7, and 8 junctional nucleotides match TRBD1. Including cysteine and phenylalanine, the CDR3 has 14 amino acids. Kept here is only the CDR3 DNA, which spans 42 bases and is read in frame from base 1. After removal of 3 bases from V and 9 bases from J, the junction retains 10 bases not matched to a gene. From a lookup of the germline V gene (reference sequence), CDR1 and CDR2 are LNHDA and SQIVND. With all but the CDR3 taken from the reference TRBV19 and TRBJ2-7 genes, the full variable domain is: DGGITQSPKYLFRKEGQNVTLSCEQNLNHDAMYWYRQDPGQGLRLIYYSQIVNDFQKGDIAEGYSVSREKKESFPLTVTSAQKNPTAFYLCASSIPDRAQGQYFGPGTRLTVT.